The following is a T cell receptor (beta chain) sequence with its context. Antigen specificity is unknown. Assay: immunoSEQ multiplex PCR; the TCRdb copy retains only in-frame clones and omits some. Seen here are about 1 million clones, more than 65% observed once, and the top ten hold roughly 1.5%. Trimming took off 5 bases at V and 2 bases at J, with 16 bases between the two ends. In germline, CDR1 is SGHVS, CDR2 FQNEAQ. The CDR3 has 15 amino acids. This sample was taken from a study of shared clonotypes between healthy human individuals. Study observations and caveats: It was the few donors that limited the genetic and exposure-history diversity represented.

The sample comprised memory CD4+ T cells sorted from blood. Subset here: CD45RA-negative fraction. This chain links TRBV7-8 with TRBJ2-7; D might be TRBD1 (6 bases). This receptor was identified in a man younger than 30 in good health. The CDR3 sequence is CASSVKQGFPYEQYF. As DNA, the CDR3 is TGTGCCAGCAGCGTTAAGCAGGGGTTCCCCTACGAGCAGTACTTC.